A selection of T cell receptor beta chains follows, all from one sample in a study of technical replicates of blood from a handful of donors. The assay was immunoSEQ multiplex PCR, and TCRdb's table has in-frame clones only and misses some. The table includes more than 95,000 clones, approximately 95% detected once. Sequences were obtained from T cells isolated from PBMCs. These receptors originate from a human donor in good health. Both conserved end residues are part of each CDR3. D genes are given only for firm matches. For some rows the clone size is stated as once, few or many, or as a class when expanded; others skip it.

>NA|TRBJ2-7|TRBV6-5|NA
CASSYPGGSPVTRRF
TGTGCCAGCAGTTACCCGGGGGGCTCACCGGTAACGAGGCGGTTC
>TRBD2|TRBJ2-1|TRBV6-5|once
CASSALAGGGSEQFF
TGTGCCAGCAGTGCTCTAGCCGGGGGGGGGAGTGAGCAGTTCTTC
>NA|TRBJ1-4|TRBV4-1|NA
CASSPLRRTTNEKLFF
TGCGCCAGCAGCCCCCTTAGGAGAACAACTAATGAAAAACTGTTTTTT
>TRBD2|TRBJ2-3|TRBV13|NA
CASSLMGLAGLPPVDTQYF
TGTGCCAGCAGCTTAATGGGCCTAGCGGGCCTACCTCCGGTAGATACGCAGTATTTT
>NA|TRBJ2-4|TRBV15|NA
CATSRAGSGKNIQYF
TGTGCCACCAGCAGAGCAGGGTCTGGGAAAAACATTCAGTACTTC
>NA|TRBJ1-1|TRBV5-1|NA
CASSSQDRNTEAFF
TGCGCCAGCAGCTCCCAGGACAGGAACACTGAAGCTTTCTTT
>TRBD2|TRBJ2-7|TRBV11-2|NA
CASRGLAGSYEQYF
TGTGCCAGCCGGGGACTAGCGGGCTCCTACGAGCAGTACTTC
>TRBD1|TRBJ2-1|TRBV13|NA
CASSLGRLGQGAEQFF
TGTGCCAGCAGCTTAGGCAGGCTGGGACAGGGGGCCGAGCAGTTCTTC
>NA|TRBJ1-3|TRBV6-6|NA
CASRAPSSGNTIYF
TGTGCCAGCAGGGCCCCTTCCTCTGGAAACACCATATATTTT
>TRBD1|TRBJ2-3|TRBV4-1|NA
CASSPGTATDTQYF
TGCGCCAGCAGCCCTGGGACAGCCACAGATACGCAGTATTTT
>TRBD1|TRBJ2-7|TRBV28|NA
CASSSTGQGAKYEQYF
TGTGCCAGCAGTAGCACCGGACAGGGGGCGAAATACGAGCAGTACTTC
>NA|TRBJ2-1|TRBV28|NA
CASSLGHPRSNEQFF
TGTGCCAGCAGTCTAGGACATCCCCGCAGCAATGAGCAGTTCTTC
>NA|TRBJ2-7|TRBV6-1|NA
CASSDKVSTIYSYEQYF
TGTGCCAGCAGTGATAAGGTGTCTACTATTTACTCCTACGAGCAGTACTTC
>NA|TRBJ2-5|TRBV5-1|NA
CASSLVPTSYQETQYF
TGCGCCAGCAGCTTGGTCCCGACTTCGTACCAAGAGACCCAGTACTTC
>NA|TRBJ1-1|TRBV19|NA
CASSMGTNTEAFF
TGTGCCAGTAGTATGGGGACAAACACTGAAGCTTTCTTT
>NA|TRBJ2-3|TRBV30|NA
CAWSPTSRGDTQYF
TGTGCCTGGAGTCCTACCAGCCGAGGAGATACGCAGTATTTT
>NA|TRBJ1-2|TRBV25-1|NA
CASSDRVHYGYTF
TGTGCCAGCAGTGACAGGGTTCACTATGGCTACACCTTC
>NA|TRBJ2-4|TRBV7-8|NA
CASSSQRDIQYF
TGTGCCAGCAGCTCCCAACGGGACATTCAGTACTTC
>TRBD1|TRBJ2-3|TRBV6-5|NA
CASSYQGGTDTQYF
TGTGCCAGCAGTTACCAGGGGGGCACAGATACGCAGTATTTT
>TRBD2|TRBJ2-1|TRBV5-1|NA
CASSLGASGGANEQFF
TGCGCCAGCAGCTTGGGGGCTAGCGGGGGGGCCAATGAGCAGTTCTTC
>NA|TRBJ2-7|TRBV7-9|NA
CASSLAPFEAQYF
TGTGCCAGCAGCTTAGCCCCGTTTGAGGCGCAGTACTTC
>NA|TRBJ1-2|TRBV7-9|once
CASSSNLYGYTF
TGTGCCAGCAGCTCTAACCTCTATGGCTACACCTTC
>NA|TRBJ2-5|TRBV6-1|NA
CASTLQGQETQYF
TGTGCCAGCACCCTACAGGGCCAAGAGACCCAGTACTTC
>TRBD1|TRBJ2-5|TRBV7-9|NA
CASSFGTGGAETQYF
TGTGCCAGCAGCTTTGGGACAGGGGGAGCGGAGACCCAGTACTTC
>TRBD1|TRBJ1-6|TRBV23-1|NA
CASSLKTGKKNNSPLHF
TGCGCCAGCAGTCTGAAGACAGGGAAGAAAAATAATTCACCCCTCCACTTT
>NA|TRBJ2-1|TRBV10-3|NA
CAISESLFRESNEQFF
TGTGCCATCAGTGAGTCCTTGTTTCGGGAGTCTAATGAGCAGTTCTTC
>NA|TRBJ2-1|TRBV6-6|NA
CASRERGSRTYNEQFF
TGTGCCAGCAGGGAAAGGGGGAGTCGAACATACAATGAGCAGTTCTTC
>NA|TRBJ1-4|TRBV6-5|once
CASIPPGGEKLFF
TGTGCCAGCATCCCCCCCGGGGGAGAAAAACTGTTTTTT
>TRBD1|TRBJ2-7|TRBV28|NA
CASSLVGTGMYEQYF
TGTGCCAGCAGTTTAGTTGGGACAGGCATGTACGAGCAGTACTTC
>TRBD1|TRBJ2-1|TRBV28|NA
CASSFRDRGTEQFF
TGTGCCAGCAGTTTCCGGGACAGGGGTACCGAGCAGTTCTTC
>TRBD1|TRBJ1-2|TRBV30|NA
CAWSVGTGFGYTF
TGTGCCTGGAGTGTCGGGACAGGGTTTGGCTACACCTTC
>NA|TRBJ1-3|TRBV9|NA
CASSVAAGDGNTIYF
TGTGCCAGCAGCGTAGCTGCAGGGGACGGAAACACCATATATTTT
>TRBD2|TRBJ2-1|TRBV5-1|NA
CASSLLGSGTYNEQFF
TGCGCCAGCAGCTTGTTGGGTAGCGGGACCTACAATGAGCAGTTCTTC
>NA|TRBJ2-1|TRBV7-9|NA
CASSPRLRGSVGNEQFF
TGTGCCAGCAGCCCAAGGCTCAGAGGGAGTGTGGGCAATGAGCAGTTCTTC
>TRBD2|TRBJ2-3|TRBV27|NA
CASSLTAGGPDTQYF
TGTGCCAGCAGTTTAACAGCGGGGGGGCCGGATACGCAGTATTTT
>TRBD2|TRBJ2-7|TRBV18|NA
CASSPGLVGVEQYF
TGTGCCAGCTCACCAGGACTAGTTGGCGTCGAGCAGTACTTC
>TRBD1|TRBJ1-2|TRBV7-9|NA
CASASRRDRGGYTF
TGTGCCAGCGCATCGCGCCGGGACAGGGGTGGCTACACCTTC
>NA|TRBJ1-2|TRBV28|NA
CASSLGREVGYTF
TGTGCCAGCAGTTTAGGCAGGGAGGTTGGCTACACCTTC
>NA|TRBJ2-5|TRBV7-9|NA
CASSFFGGVPPERETQYF
TGTGCCAGCAGCTTTTTTGGAGGAGTCCCGCCCGAGCGAGAGACCCAGTACTTC
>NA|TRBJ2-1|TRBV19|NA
CASSMRQTFNEQFF
TGTGCCAGTAGTATGCGGCAGACCTTCAATGAGCAGTTCTTC
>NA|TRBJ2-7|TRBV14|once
CASRLTRGSSYEQYF
TGTGCCAGCAGGCTAACTCGGGGGAGCTCCTACGAGCAGTACTTC
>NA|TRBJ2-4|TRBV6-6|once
CASSYTGLFGDIQYF
TGTGCCAGCAGTTACACGGGACTCTTCGGGGACATTCAGTACTTC
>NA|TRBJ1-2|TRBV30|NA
CAWTRYRESNYGYTF
TGTGCCTGGACCCGGTACAGGGAGTCTAACTATGGCTACACCTTC
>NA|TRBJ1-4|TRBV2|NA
CASSEREGGDEKLFF
TGTGCCAGCAGTGAACGGGAAGGGGGTGATGAAAAACTGTTTTTT
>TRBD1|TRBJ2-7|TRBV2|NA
CASSEVRDSYEQYF
TGTGCCAGCAGTGAAGTCCGGGACAGCTACGAGCAGTACTTC
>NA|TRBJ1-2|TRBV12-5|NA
CASGLAGLSGYTF
TGTGCTAGTGGTTTGGCCGGGTTAAGTGGCTACACCTTC
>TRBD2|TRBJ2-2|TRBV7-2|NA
CASSLSGRNTGELFF
TGTGCCAGCAGCTTAAGCGGGAGGAACACCGGGGAGCTGTTTTTT
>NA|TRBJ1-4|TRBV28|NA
CASSTGYDEKLFF
TGTGCCAGCAGCACAGGGTACGATGAAAAACTGTTTTTT
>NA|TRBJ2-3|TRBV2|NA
CASSLEGSGPDTQYF
TGTGCCAGCAGTTTGGAAGGTAGCGGCCCAGATACGCAGTATTTT
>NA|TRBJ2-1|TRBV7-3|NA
CASSTPGHSYNEQFF
TGTGCCAGCAGCACCCCGGGACATTCGTACAATGAGCAGTTCTTC
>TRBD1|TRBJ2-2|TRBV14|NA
CASLETGTGELFF
TGTGCCAGCCTCGAGACAGGGACCGGGGAGCTGTTTTTT
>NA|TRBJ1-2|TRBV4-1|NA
CASSQTVLLPNYGYTF
TGCGCCAGCAGCCAAACAGTTCTTCTACCTAACTATGGCTACACCTTC
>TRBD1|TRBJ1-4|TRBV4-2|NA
CASSRHGTGVSPTNEKLFF
TGTGCCAGCAGCCGACACGGGACAGGGGTGTCTCCAACTAATGAAAAACTGTTTTTT
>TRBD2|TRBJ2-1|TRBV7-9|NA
CASSPGAGGPYNEQFF
TGTGCCAGCAGCCCAGGGGCGGGAGGCCCCTACAATGAGCAGTTCTTC